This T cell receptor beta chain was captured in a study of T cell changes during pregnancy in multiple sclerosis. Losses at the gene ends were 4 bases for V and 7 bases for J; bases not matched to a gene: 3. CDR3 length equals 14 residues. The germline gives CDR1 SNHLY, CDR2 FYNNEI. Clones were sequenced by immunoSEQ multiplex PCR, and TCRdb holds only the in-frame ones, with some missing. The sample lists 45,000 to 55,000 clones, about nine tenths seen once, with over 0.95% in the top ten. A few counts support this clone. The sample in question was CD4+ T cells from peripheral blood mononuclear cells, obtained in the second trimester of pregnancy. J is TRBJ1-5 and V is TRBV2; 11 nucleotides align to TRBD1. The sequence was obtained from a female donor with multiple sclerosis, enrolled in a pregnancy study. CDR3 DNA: TGTGCCAGCAGTGCGGGACAGGGGGAACAGCCCCAGCATTTT. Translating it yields CASSAGQGEQPQHF.